The present TCR beta chain was sequenced within a study of tissue T cells after allogeneic stem cell transplantation (dated by TCRdb to the early 2020s). General notes on the study: Several adult allo-HCT recipients with steroid-refractory GVHD were prospectively enrolled in a research-autopsy study over a three-year period. All GVHD patients received grafts from donors, several unmodified and three CD34-selected to deplete T cells. For viably preserved blood and marrow, CD3+ T cells were flow-sorted when cell numbers permitted, and smaller samples went directly to DNA extraction. Every GVHD patient had gastrointestinal GVHD and was given several lines of GVHD-directed therapy, and several of the GVHD patients also had skin involvement. The human arm was a prospective observational study without blinding or randomization. The study profiled TCR beta repertoires across many tissues from research autopsies of patients with and without GVHD, plus mouse models of GVHD. Results and caveats for the whole study, not just this receptor: In both patients and mice, T cells from blood and spleen picked up only a limited part of the TCR repertoire that was detected in tissues. Within patients, how anatomically similar tissues were was a major factor shaping TCR repertoire composition, regardless of disease or transplant status. The study did not determine which tissue TCRs were alloreactive or antigen-specific, and some clones might have been persisting host cells. The patient cohort was small and clinically heterogeneous, and sampling depth was acknowledged as a limitation. Only a few T cell clones appeared in more than one patient, yet motif-based clustering showed tissue-specific repertoire signatures that were shared between patients.

Reading the label with the study, this specimen's time point is: recipient (host-origin) PBMCs collected before allo-HCT. Preparation of the library involved the immunoSEQ multiplex PCR assay. TCRbeta CDR3 sequencing was performed at survey depth by Adaptive Biotechnologies, and CDR3 sequences, V/J genes, productive frequency and template counts were reported. TCR beta CDR3 regions were amplified from genomic DNA instead of RNA. Per the source publication's procedure: Jensen-Shannon divergence was used to quantify pairwise repertoire overlap between tissues, with a value of 1 meaning complete divergence and a value of 0 meaning identical repertoires. Based on pairwise JSD values, tissues were grouped by single-linkage agglomerative hierarchical clustering, and the results were shown as dendrograms. All patient samples were analyzed with GLIPH2 using simulation_depth 1000, kmer_min_depth 3 and cdr3_length_cutoff 8, and only groups containing more than two unique CDR3s were kept. A standardized tissue-overlap score was calculated by extrapolating Jaccard GLIPH-group overlap across patients to a standard repertoire size of 1000 clones. Linear mixed-effect models, with tissue included as a fixed effect and individual included as a random effect, were used to assess associations of diversity with clinical or experimental variables. The source is immuneACCESS, and TCRdb retained only in-frame sequences with V and J called. Part of the clones is not carried over; for the studies checked, unresolved V genes explain less than half of this, and the remainder is unexplained. The V and J calls and clone size come from that table; D and trimming were worked out from the DNA. The sample table lists about 26,000 clones, about 90% of them with a count of one. The top ten clonotypes cover more than 1.5% of the sample.

Based on the germline V gene (reference sequence), the CDR1 and CDR2 sequences are LNHDA and SQIVND. The germline ends are 10 bases apart after V is trimmed by 5 bases and J by 1 base. Including cysteine and phenylalanine, the CDR3 has 14 amino acids. Solely the CDR3 DNA is kept, with 42 bases framed from the first base. Notes on this clone: Its antigen is currently not known. There are no base qualities to consult, and no much larger clone falls within one base.

The sequences come from blood, collected before transplantation. The chain joins TRBV19 to TRBJ2-3, with a tentative D call of TRBD1 or TRBD2, each matching 6 bases. The clonotype was recovered from a male donor older than 55 who later had graft-versus-host disease after an allogeneic stem cell transplant. The DNA sequence is given as TGTGCCAGTAGTGGGGGGCAGGGCACAGATACGCAGTATTTT. The translation is CASSGGQGTDTQYF.